This T cell receptor (beta chain) comes out of a study of cytomegalovirus exposure and HLA in healthy donors. PCR was performed using 60 Vbeta and 13 Jbeta primers. TCRdb's copy holds only in-frame clones and misses some; the assay was immunoSEQ multiplex PCR. The profile shows 110,000 to 150,000 clones, about 64% of them singletons. The count of this clone is one. This TCR came from a man in his sixties in good health and CMV-seronegative. The sequenced material came from PBMCs.

The CDR3 nucleotides are TGTGCCAGCAGCGTCGATCTAGAGAACACTGAAGCTTTCTTT. Its translation: CASSVDLENTEAFF. The J gene is TRBJ1-1, the V gene TRBV7-3, with D unclear. The germline V gene encodes CDR1 SGHTA and CDR2 FQGTGA. The CDR3 loop spans 14 amino acids. The V gene lost 5 bases and the J gene lost 1 base, with 11 bases spanning the gap. Using reference TRBV7-3 and TRBJ1-1 for the parts outside the CDR3, the full variable domain is GAGVSQTPSNKVTEKGKYVELRCDPISGHTALYWYRQSLGQGPEFLIYFQGTGAADDSGLPNDRFFAVRPEGSVSTLKIQRTERGDSAVYLCASSVDLENTEAFFGQGTRLTVV.